The source of this T cell receptor (beta chain) is a study of naive CD8 T cells in extremely preterm neonates. The study, taken as a whole, reports: Relative to older groups, preterm infants had shorter, less trimmed CDR3s with fewer N additions.

In its sample, this clone was seen a few times. Its antigen is unidentified. Unmatched junction bases numbered 1, after V lost 3 bases and J lost 0 bases. Germline CDR1 and CDR2: LNHDA and SQIVND (reference sequence). CDR3 length: 15 amino acids. The method was immunoSEQ multiplex PCR; TCRdb's version includes in-frame clones alone and lacks a portion of them. The data hold around 23,000 clones, with around 89% observed a single time. Extremely preterm births at roughly 23-27 weeks of gestation supplied the samples. Specimen: naive CD8+ T cells from cord blood. This sequence originates from a boy who was born preterm. V usage is TRBV19 and J usage is TRBJ2-7; 11 bases fit TRBD1. The CDR3 here is CASSMGTGGSYEQYF. CDR3 DNA: TGTGCCAGTAGTATGGGGACAGGGGGCTCCTACGAGCAGTACTTC. The full variable domain, its missing parts supplied by reference TRBV19 and TRBJ2-7, is DGGITQSPKYLFRKEGQNVTLSCEQNLNHDAMYWYRQDPGQGLRLIYYSQIVNDFQKGDIAEGYSVSREKKESFPLTVTSAQKNPTAFYLCASSMGTGGSYEQYFGPGTRLTVT.